A selection of T cell receptor beta chains follows, all from one sample in a study of siplizumab effects on memory and regulatory T cells. Sequencing was performed with immunoSEQ multiplex PCR; in TCRdb, only in-frame clones are kept and a portion is missing. The sample lists around 95,000 clones, around 92% occurring once. Sequenced input: CD4+ T cells sorted from blood. The receptors stem from a human donor in good health. Each CDR3 is given with its conserved first and last residue. Each record gives: J gene, V gene, clone size, D gene, CDR3 DNA, CDR3 protein. D genes are given only for firm matches. Only part of the rows carry a size: once, few, many, or a class if the clone is expanded.

J gene: TRBJ2-3
V gene: TRBV5-1
clone size: .
D gene: TRBD1
CDR3 DNA: TGCGCCAGCAGCTTACAGGGGGTAGGCACAGATACGCAGTATTTT
CDR3 protein: CASSLQGVGTDTQYF

J gene: TRBJ2-7
V gene: TRBV18
clone size: .
D gene: TRBD1
CDR3 DNA: TGTGCCAGCTCACCACCGAACAGGGGGTCCTACGAGCAGTACTTC
CDR3 protein: CASSPPNRGSYEQYF

J gene: TRBJ2-1
V gene: TRBV5-4
clone size: .
D gene: .
CDR3 DNA: TGTGCCAGCACCGATGGACAGTTTCCCTACAATGAGCAGTTCTTC
CDR3 protein: CASTDGQFPYNEQFF

J gene: TRBJ2-1
V gene: TRBV29-1
clone size: .
D gene: .
CDR3 DNA: TGCAGCGTTGCTGAGGATCGGGGGGAGCAGTTCTTC
CDR3 protein: CSVAEDRGEQFF

J gene: TRBJ1-1
V gene: TRBV5-1
clone size: .
D gene: .
CDR3 DNA: TGCGCCAGCAGCCTGCAAATCGGGCAGGGGCACACTGAAGCTTTCTTT
CDR3 protein: CASSLQIGQGHTEAFF

J gene: TRBJ2-5
V gene: TRBV7-7
clone size: .
D gene: TRBD1
CDR3 DNA: TGTGCCAGCAGCTTAGGCAGGGGGCAAGAGACCCAGTACTTC
CDR3 protein: CASSLGRGQETQYF

J gene: TRBJ2-3
V gene: TRBV6-5
clone size: once
D gene: .
CDR3 DNA: TGTGCCACTCAGTTAGGGGGGAGCACAGATACGCAGTATTTT
CDR3 protein: CATQLGGSTDTQYF

J gene: TRBJ2-5
V gene: TRBV4-1
clone size: .
D gene: .
CDR3 DNA: TGCGCCAGCAGCCAACACGAGGGGGACCCAGGGGAGACCCAGTACTTC
CDR3 protein: CASSQHEGDPGETQYF

J gene: TRBJ2-3
V gene: TRBV19
clone size: once
D gene: .
CDR3 DNA: TGTGCCAGTAGTATTGGGCAAGGGGTGGATACGCAGTATTTT
CDR3 protein: CASSIGQGVDTQYF

J gene: TRBJ1-2
V gene: TRBV7-2
clone size: once
D gene: .
CDR3 DNA: TGTGCCAGCAGCTTAGGACTAAGAGAGGGCTACACCTTC
CDR3 protein: CASSLGLREGYTF

J gene: TRBJ2-2
V gene: TRBV19
clone size: .
D gene: .
CDR3 DNA: TGTGCCAGTACACGGGGGCCGAACACCGGGGAGCTGTTTTTT
CDR3 protein: CASTRGPNTGELFF

J gene: TRBJ1-3
V gene: TRBV5-4
clone size: .
D gene: .
CDR3 DNA: TGTGCCAGCAGCTCGCCCGGTGCTGGAAACACCATATATTTT
CDR3 protein: CASSSPGAGNTIYF

J gene: TRBJ2-7
V gene: TRBV19
clone size: .
D gene: .
CDR3 DNA: TGTGCCAGTAGTTCCTCCAGGGGCGGAGGAGGCGAGCAGTACTTC
CDR3 protein: CASSSSRGGGGEQYF

J gene: TRBJ1-3
V gene: TRBV10-1
clone size: once
D gene: .
CDR3 DNA: TGCGCCAGCAGCCCCTCTGGGGCTGGAAACACCATATATTTT
CDR3 protein: CASSPSGAGNTIYF

J gene: TRBJ2-5
V gene: TRBV7-2
clone size: .
D gene: TRBD2
CDR3 DNA: TGTGCCAGCAGTGCCCGACTAGCGGGGTTCAAAGAGACCCAGTACTTC
CDR3 protein: CASSARLAGFKETQYF

J gene: TRBJ2-3
V gene: TRBV6-5
clone size: .
D gene: TRBD1
CDR3 DNA: TGTGCCAGCAGTTACGATATTGGGACAGGGTCAGATACGCAGTATTTT
CDR3 protein: CASSYDIGTGSDTQYF

J gene: TRBJ2-1
V gene: TRBV12-5
clone size: .
D gene: .
CDR3 DNA: TGTGCTAGTGGTTCCGGACTGAGCGTGGATGAGCAGTTCTTC
CDR3 protein: CASGSGLSVDEQFF

J gene: TRBJ2-2
V gene: TRBV2
clone size: .
D gene: .
CDR3 DNA: TGTGCCAGCAGCGCCCTCGGGGTGGGCGGGGAGCTGTTTTTT
CDR3 protein: CASSALGVGGELFF

J gene: TRBJ1-5
V gene: TRBV30
clone size: .
D gene: .
CDR3 DNA: TGTGCCTGGAGTGTAAAGGGCCGGGGGAAGGTCGGTCAGCCCCAGCATTTT
CDR3 protein: CAWSVKGRGKVGQPQHF

J gene: TRBJ2-5
V gene: TRBV21-1
clone size: .
D gene: .
CDR3 DNA: TGTGCCAGTACGGGGGGTTTCGAGACCCAGTACTTC
CDR3 protein: CASTGGFETQYF

J gene: TRBJ1-5
V gene: TRBV10-1
clone size: .
D gene: .
CDR3 DNA: TGCGCCAGCAGCCCGGACAGAAATTATCAGCCCCAGCATTTT
CDR3 protein: CASSPDRNYQPQHF

J gene: TRBJ2-7
V gene: TRBV18
clone size: .
D gene: .
CDR3 DNA: TGTGCCAGCTCACCACCCTCTTCGGGGGCAGGCGAGCAGTACTTC
CDR3 protein: CASSPPSSGAGEQYF

J gene: TRBJ1-1
V gene: TRBV20-1
clone size: few
D gene: .
CDR3 DNA: TGCAGTGCTAGAGATCAGGTTGAAGCTTTCTTT
CDR3 protein: CSARDQVEAFF

J gene: TRBJ2-7
V gene: TRBV11-2
clone size: .
D gene: TRBD2
CDR3 DNA: TGTGCCAGCAGCTTACTGGAGACTAGCGGCTACGAGCAGTACTTC
CDR3 protein: CASSLLETSGYEQYF

J gene: TRBJ1-5
V gene: TRBV18
clone size: few
D gene: TRBD1
CDR3 DNA: TGTGCCAGCTCGTACGGGACAGACAATCAGCCCCAGCATTTT
CDR3 protein: CASSYGTDNQPQHF

J gene: TRBJ1-6
V gene: TRBV4-3
clone size: .
D gene: .
CDR3 DNA: TGCGCCAGCAGCCAAGATCCCAGGGTTAATTTTAATTCACCCCTCCACTTT
CDR3 protein: CASSQDPRVNFNSPLHF

J gene: TRBJ2-1
V gene: TRBV11-2
clone size: .
D gene: .
CDR3 DNA: TGTGCCAGCAGCTCCATACAGGGTATGGCCTACAATGAGCAGTTCTTC
CDR3 protein: CASSSIQGMAYNEQFF

J gene: TRBJ1-1
V gene: TRBV5-1
clone size: once
D gene: .
CDR3 DNA: TGCGCCAGCAGCTTGGTTGGTGGGAAAGCTTTCTTT
CDR3 protein: CASSLVGGKAFF

J gene: TRBJ2-2
V gene: TRBV2
clone size: .
D gene: TRBD1
CDR3 DNA: TGTGCCAGAGCGACAGGGGCAAACACCGGGGAGCTGTTTTTT
CDR3 protein: CARATGANTGELFF

J gene: TRBJ2-1
V gene: TRBV18
clone size: .
D gene: TRBD2
CDR3 DNA: TGTGCCAGCTCACCACCGGGACTAGCGGCTTACAATGAGCAGTTCTTC
CDR3 protein: CASSPPGLAAYNEQFF

J gene: TRBJ1-2
V gene: TRBV5-1
clone size: once
D gene: TRBD1
CDR3 DNA: TGCGCCAGCAGCTACGGAGGACAGGGGAACTATGGCTACACCTTC
CDR3 protein: CASSYGGQGNYGYTF

J gene: TRBJ2-1
V gene: TRBV5-6
clone size: .
D gene: TRBD1
CDR3 DNA: TGTGCCAGCAGCTTGTCGGACAGGCCTTACAATGAGCAGTTCTTC
CDR3 protein: CASSLSDRPYNEQFF

J gene: TRBJ2-7
V gene: TRBV6-6
clone size: .
D gene: .
CDR3 DNA: TGTGCCAGCAGTTATATGGGGGATTTCAGCTCCTACGAGCAGTACTTC
CDR3 protein: CASSYMGDFSSYEQYF

J gene: TRBJ2-1
V gene: TRBV5-1
clone size: once
D gene: .
CDR3 DNA: TGCGCCAGCAGCTTTAATGGGGGGAAAGGTGAGCAGTTCTTC
CDR3 protein: CASSFNGGKGEQFF

J gene: TRBJ2-7
V gene: TRBV6-5
clone size: once
D gene: TRBD2
CDR3 DNA: TGTGCCAGCAGTTATGTTGCTAGCGGGGGCTACGAGCAGTACTTC
CDR3 protein: CASSYVASGGYEQYF

J gene: TRBJ2-7
V gene: TRBV6-1
clone size: .
D gene: TRBD2
CDR3 DNA: TGTGCCAGCACCCGTCGGGAGGGGTACGAGCAGTACTTC
CDR3 protein: CASTRREGYEQYF

J gene: TRBJ2-7
V gene: TRBV28
clone size: once
D gene: TRBD2
CDR3 DNA: TGTGCCAGCATCAAGCGGCGGGGGGACTACGAGCAGTACTTC
CDR3 protein: CASIKRRGDYEQYF

J gene: TRBJ1-2
V gene: TRBV28
clone size: .
D gene: .
CDR3 DNA: TGTGCCAGCAGTTTATTGACCGGCTACACCTTC
CDR3 protein: CASSLLTGYTF

J gene: TRBJ1-1
V gene: TRBV5-6
clone size: .
D gene: .
CDR3 DNA: TGTGCCAGCCGTCGGCAGCAGAACACTGAAGCTTTCTTT
CDR3 protein: CASRRQQNTEAFF

J gene: TRBJ2-7
V gene: TRBV7-2
clone size: .
D gene: .
CDR3 DNA: TGTGCCAGCACTCTCCGGGGTCCTTCGGGAAGGGAGCAGTACTTC
CDR3 protein: CASTLRGPSGREQYF

J gene: TRBJ2-3
V gene: TRBV30
clone size: .
D gene: .
CDR3 DNA: TGTGCCTGGAGTGTAGGAGGACGGAGCACAGATACGCAGTATTTT
CDR3 protein: CAWSVGGRSTDTQYF

J gene: TRBJ2-3
V gene: TRBV4-1
clone size: .
D gene: TRBD2
CDR3 DNA: TGCGCCAGCAGCCAAGATGTCTCCAGCGGGGGGGCCGATACGCAGTATTTT
CDR3 protein: CASSQDVSSGGADTQYF

J gene: TRBJ1-5
V gene: TRBV2
clone size: .
D gene: .
CDR3 DNA: TGTGCCAGCAGTGAACAGGGACGGGTCAGCAATCAGCCCCAGCATTTT
CDR3 protein: CASSEQGRVSNQPQHF

J gene: TRBJ1-3
V gene: TRBV9
clone size: .
D gene: .
CDR3 DNA: TGTGCCAGCAGCGGGAACCTTTATGGAAACACCATATATTTT
CDR3 protein: CASSGNLYGNTIYF

J gene: TRBJ1-6
V gene: TRBV5-1
clone size: few
D gene: .
CDR3 DNA: TGCGCCACCTCTGCAGGGCCTAATTCACCCCTCCACTTT
CDR3 protein: CATSAGPNSPLHF

J gene: TRBJ2-3
V gene: TRBV29-1
clone size: once
D gene: .
CDR3 DNA: TGCAGCGTTGGAGGAGGCACAGATACGCAGTATTTT
CDR3 protein: CSVGGGTDTQYF

J gene: TRBJ2-7
V gene: TRBV7-2
clone size: .
D gene: .
CDR3 DNA: TGTGCCAGCAGCTCGCAGGGAAACGAGCAGTACTTC
CDR3 protein: CASSSQGNEQYF

J gene: TRBJ2-3
V gene: TRBV7-2
clone size: .
D gene: .
CDR3 DNA: TGTGCCAGCACCTTCAGGGGCACAGATACGCAGTATTTT
CDR3 protein: CASTFRGTDTQYF

J gene: TRBJ2-2
V gene: TRBV7-2
clone size: .
D gene: TRBD1
CDR3 DNA: TGTGCCAGCAGCCGGCCGGGACAGGGGGCCGGGGAGCTGTTTTTT
CDR3 protein: CASSRPGQGAGELFF

J gene: TRBJ2-7
V gene: TRBV11-2
clone size: .
D gene: .
CDR3 DNA: TGTGCCAGCAGCTTAGGAGAGGGGAGGTCCTACGAGCAGTACTTC
CDR3 protein: CASSLGEGRSYEQYF

J gene: TRBJ2-7
V gene: TRBV7-9
clone size: .
D gene: .
CDR3 DNA: TGTGCCAGCAGCTTAGCGCTGGCCTACGAGCAGTACTTC
CDR3 protein: CASSLALAYEQYF

J gene: TRBJ1-2
V gene: TRBV2
clone size: .
D gene: .
CDR3 DNA: TGTGCCAGCAGTCCAAGAGGTGGCTACACCTTC
CDR3 protein: CASSPRGGYTF

J gene: TRBJ1-2
V gene: TRBV6-4
clone size: .
D gene: TRBD1
CDR3 DNA: TGTGCCAGCGGGCCAGAGGGGGCGGACAGCTATGGCTACACCTTC
CDR3 protein: CASGPEGADSYGYTF

J gene: TRBJ1-2
V gene: TRBV15
clone size: .
D gene: .
CDR3 DNA: TGTGCCACCAAAAAGGATCGTTCCCAGGGTGGCTACACCTTC
CDR3 protein: CATKKDRSQGGYTF

J gene: TRBJ2-1
V gene: TRBV5-4
clone size: .
D gene: .
CDR3 DNA: TGTGCCAGCAGCTTGGGGGGCCAGAGCTCCTACAATGAGCAGTTCTTC
CDR3 protein: CASSLGGQSSYNEQFF

J gene: TRBJ1-1
V gene: TRBV6-5
clone size: .
D gene: .
CDR3 DNA: TGTGCCAGCACCCCTCCTCTCGGGGCTGAAGCTTTCTTT
CDR3 protein: CASTPPLGAEAFF

J gene: TRBJ2-1
V gene: TRBV7-7
clone size: .
D gene: TRBD2
CDR3 DNA: TGTGCCAGCAGCTTACTAGGCGGGGGGCCCGATGAGCAGTTCTTC
CDR3 protein: CASSLLGGGPDEQFF

J gene: TRBJ2-3
V gene: TRBV7-2
clone size: .
D gene: TRBD2
CDR3 DNA: TGTGCCAGCAGCTTAGGAGGGACTAGCGGAACAGATACGCAGTATTTT
CDR3 protein: CASSLGGTSGTDTQYF

J gene: TRBJ2-1
V gene: TRBV5-1
clone size: .
D gene: .
CDR3 DNA: TGCGCCAGCAGCGTGGGGGACACCCCCCTCTACAATGAGCAGTTCTTC
CDR3 protein: CASSVGDTPLYNEQFF